This T cell receptor (beta chain) was documented in a study of blood T cell repertoires in COVID-19. For the study at large: There were acute and convalescent COVID-19 samples, and they came from the United States, Italy and Spain.

Allocation to cohorts depended on clinical history reported by the participants. Methods used by the authors: Amplification with reference gene primers provided the estimates of nucleated cell counts. Profiling relied on immunoSEQ multiplex PCR, and the TCRdb table lists in-frame clones only, not all of them. The V and J calls and clone size were taken over from that table, and D and trimming were inferred from the DNA. Of 350,000 to 550,000 clones detected, 87% appear once; the ten largest clones hold under 2.5%. The sequencing sample was made of PBMCs or T cells enriched from blood (not recorded which). This clonotype was sampled from a woman between 18 and 29 years old with acute COVID-19.

In nucleotides, the CDR3 is TGTGCCAGCAGTTACTTAGGACAGGTAATCTACGAGCAGTACTTC. Translation: CASSYLGQVIYEQYF. The chain links TRBV6-2 or TRBV6-3 to TRBJ2-7; 7 bases agree with TRBD1. V lost 1 base and J lost 3; bases outside the gene matches: 6. Germline V CDR1 and CDR2: MNHEY, SVGEGT. This CDR3 has 15 amino acids.